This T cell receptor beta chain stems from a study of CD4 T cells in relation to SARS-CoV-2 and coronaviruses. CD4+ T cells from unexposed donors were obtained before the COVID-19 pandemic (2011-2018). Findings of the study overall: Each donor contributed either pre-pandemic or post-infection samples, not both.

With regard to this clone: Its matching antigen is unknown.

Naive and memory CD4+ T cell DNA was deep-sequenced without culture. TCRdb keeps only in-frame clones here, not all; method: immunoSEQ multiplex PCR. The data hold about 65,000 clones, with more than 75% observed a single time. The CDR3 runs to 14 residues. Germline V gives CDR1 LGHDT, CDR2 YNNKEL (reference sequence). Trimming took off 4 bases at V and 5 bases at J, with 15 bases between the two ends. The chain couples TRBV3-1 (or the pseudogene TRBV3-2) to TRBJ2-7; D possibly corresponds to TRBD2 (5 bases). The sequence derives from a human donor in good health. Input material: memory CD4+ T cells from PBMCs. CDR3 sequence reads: CASSPLAGSNEQYF. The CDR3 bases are TGTGCCAGCAGCCCGCTAGCTGGGTCAAACGAGCAGTACTTC.